Listed below are T cell receptor beta chains from one sample, sequenced in a study of STAT5B mutations in CD4+ large granular lymphocyte leukemia. The table came from immunoSEQ multiplex PCR; TCRdb's copy has only in-frame clones and leaves some out. The table has 20,000 or so clones, about three quarters seen once. Material: CD4+ T cells from blood buffy coats. Receptor source: a human donor in good health. Both conserved end residues are part of each CDR3. D genes are given only for firm matches. A clone size is listed for some rows: how often the clone was seen (once, few, many), or a class if it is expanded.

size	D	J	V	CDR3	DNA
-	-	TRBJ2-5	TRBV18	CASSQRNSIQETQYF	TGTGCCAGCTCACAAAGAAACAGCATACAAGAGACCCAGTACTTC
-	-	TRBJ1-5	TRBV10-3	CAISELNSNQPQHF	TGTGCCATCAGTGAGCTCAATAGCAATCAGCCCCAGCATTTT
-	-	TRBJ1-1	TRBV19	CASSTRGGYNTEAFF	TGTGCCAGTAGTACCAGGGGTGGGTACAACACTGAAGCTTTCTTT
once	-	TRBJ2-7	TRBV11-3	CASTRDRSSYEQYF	TGTGCCAGCACCAGGGACCGGAGCTCCTACGAGCAGTACTTC
-	-	TRBJ2-5	TRBV12-5	CASGLGRTGTETQYF	TGTGCTAGTGGTTTGGGCAGAACTGGTACCGAGACCCAGTACTTC
-	TRBD1	TRBJ1-4	TRBV30	CAWMGTGFATNEKLFF	TGTGCCTGGATGGGGACAGGTTTTGCAACTAATGAAAAACTGTTTTTT
-	TRBD1	TRBJ2-1	TRBV5-1	CASSLNRGRGSYNEQFF	TGCGCCAGCAGCTTAAACAGGGGTCGGGGCTCCTACAATGAGCAGTTCTTC
-	-	TRBJ1-2	TRBV6-6	CASSYSYSEGYTF	TGTGCCAGCAGTTACTCCTACAGCGAGGGCTACACCTTC
-	TRBD1	TRBJ2-7	TRBV7-8	CASSLGGQGAYEQYF	TGTGCCAGCAGCTTAGGGGGACAGGGGGCCTACGAGCAGTACTTC
-	TRBD1	TRBJ1-4	TRBV10-2	CASSGDRDPKLFF	TGCGCCAGCAGTGGGGACAGGGATCCAAAACTGTTTTTT